What follows is one TCR beta chain and its context. The antigen is not known. The assay was immunoSEQ multiplex PCR, and TCRdb's table has in-frame clones only and misses some. The table has 85,000 to 130,000 clones, 90% seen once. These data are taken from a study of T cell responses to AZD1222 COVID-19 vaccine. Study-wide results and caveats: Nearly half of spike-specific TCRs reportedly go after variant regions that carry no mutations. Females outnumbered males among donors, who were mostly white British; clonal diversity was possibly underestimated.

The source of this sequence is an adult in good health. The sequences come from peripheral blood, collected on day 0 of AZD1222 vaccination.

CDR3 in amino acids: CASSQERQYEQYF. DNA for the CDR3: TGTGCCAGCAGCCAAGAGAGGCAATACGAGCAGTACTTC. The chain has TRBV4-2 and TRBJ2-7; no clear D. This CDR3 comprises 13 residues. V was trimmed by 0 bases and J by 4 bases, leaving 7 bases between them. Germline-derived CDR1 and CDR2 are LGHNA and YNFKEQ.